This T cell receptor (beta chain) stems from a study of T cells in Graves' hyperthyroidism and ophthalmopathy. RNA transcripts were the template for amplifying TCR beta CDR3 regions. When the TCR CDR3 underwent first-round RT-PCR, the HTBI primer set was used. TCRdb re-called the multiplex PCR reads through MiXCR, storing one row per CDR3 protein. The profile covers hundreds of thousands of distinct CDR3 sequences, with around 38% appearing a single time and 7.5% to 9.5% taken by the ten largest. Exclusion of patients followed from uncontrolled infection, other autoimmune disease, pregnancy or lactation. Germline loops: CDR1 SNHLY, CDR2 FYNNEI. The ends were cut back, 4 bases at V and 0 bases at J, with 27 bases in the middle. This CDR3 has 20 residues.

Sequenced sample: blood. The receptor comes from a man between 18 and 35 years old with Graves' hyperthyroidism. The chain links TRBV2 to TRBJ1-1, with D maybe TRBD1 (6 bases). The CDR3 is CASSVPGPQGQGTMNTEAFF. The CDR3 DNA reads as TGTGCCAGCAGTGTCCCAGGGCCCCAAGGCCAGGGGACCATGAACACTGAAGCTTTCTTT.